The source of this T cell receptor (beta chain) is a study of T cells after yellow fever vaccination. TCRdb recomputed calls from the 5' RACE reads with MiXCR, one row per CDR3 protein. The sample has about 14,000 distinct CDR3 sequences; 7.3% are singletons. The CDR3 covers 15 residues. Germline trimming cut 6 bases from V and 3 bases from J; bases unmatched to any gene: 5. This clonotype was picked up many times. The origin of this receptor is a man younger than 35 who received the YFV17D yellow fever vaccine. This chain uses TRBV12-3 or TRBV12-4 with TRBJ1-6, with 7 bases fitting TRBD1. The sequenced sample was PBMCs, either bulk or a sorted T-cell subset (CD4+, CD8+, memory, or dextramer-sorted; not recorded which), obtained on the day of the yellow fever booster vaccination. In nucleotides, the CDR3 is TGTGCCAGCAGCCCCGGGACAGTCTATAATTCACCCCTCCACTTT. This encodes CASSPGTVYNSPLHF.